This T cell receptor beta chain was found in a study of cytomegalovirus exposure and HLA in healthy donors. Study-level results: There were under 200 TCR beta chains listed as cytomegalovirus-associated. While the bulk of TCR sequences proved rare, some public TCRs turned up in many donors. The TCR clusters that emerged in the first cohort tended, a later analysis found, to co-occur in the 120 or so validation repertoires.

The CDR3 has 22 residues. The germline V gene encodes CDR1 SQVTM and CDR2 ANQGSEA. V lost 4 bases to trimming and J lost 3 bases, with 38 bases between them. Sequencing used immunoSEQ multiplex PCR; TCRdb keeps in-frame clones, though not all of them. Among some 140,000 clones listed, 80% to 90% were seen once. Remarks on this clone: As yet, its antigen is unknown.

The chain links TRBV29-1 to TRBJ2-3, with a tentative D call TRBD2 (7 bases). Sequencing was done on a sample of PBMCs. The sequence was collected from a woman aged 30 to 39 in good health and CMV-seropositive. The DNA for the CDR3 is TGCAGCGTTGTGGCGGTCCCGGAGGGGGTTTTCCGGCGGGCGGGAGATACAGATACGCAGTATTTT. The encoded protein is CSVVAVPEGVFRRAGDTDTQYF.